Listed here is a single TCR beta chain. These data are taken from a study of blood T cell repertoires in COVID-19. Study in general: Samples representing acute and convalescent COVID-19 were sourced from the United States, Italy and Spain. Sources were T cells, B-cell-depleted T cells, or PBMCs; the material itself was cDNA or gDNA.

The germline gives CDR1 SGHRS, CDR2 YFSETQ. The CDR3 is 14 amino acids. V was shortened by 4 bases and J by 5 bases, with 15 bases between the two germline ends. Authors' processing steps: Quantification of nucleated cells was approximated via reference gene primer amplification. Sequencing used immunoSEQ multiplex PCR; TCRdb keeps in-frame clones, though not all of them. From that table come the V and J calls and clone size; the DNA was used to work out D and trimming. The data contain approximately 260,000 clones, 89% of them singletons. Sequenced: peripheral blood. The sequence was obtained from a man between 50 and 59 years old with acute or convalescent COVID-19. The rearrangement links TRBV5-1 to TRBJ1-1; D remains unclear. The CDR3 spells CASSPEAGRTEAFF. Here the CDR3 DNA reads TGCGCCAGCAGCCCGGAGGCGGGTAGGACTGAAGCTTTCTTT.